Only one count was recorded for the clone carrying this T cell receptor beta chain. As yet, its antigen is unknown. Libraries were prepared by immunoSEQ multiplex PCR; TCRdb keeps only in-frame clonotypes and omits some of them. The sample holds 70,000 to 95,000 clones; roughly 88% are singletons and the top ten take roughly 5.1%. The CDR3 extends over 17 amino acids. With 2 bases clipped from V and 0 bases from J, the junction kept 10 bases outside the gene matches. In germline, CDR1 is GTSNPN, CDR2 SVGIG (reference sequence). The data belong to a study of T cell responses to AZD1222 COVID-19 vaccine. Findings and limits, study-wide: Sampled repertoires all dated from after the peak T cell response. Increases in Spike-specific TCR breadth and depth were seen after two AZD1222 doses. The study identified only a handful of AZD1222 recipients as seropositive at baseline.

The sequence derives from an adult in good health. The chain uses TRBV30 and TRBJ2-1; 7 bases are a match to TRBD2. The specimen comprised peripheral blood, sampled on day 0 of MenACWY control vaccination. CDR3 nucleotides: TGTGCCTGGAGTTTCGGGTCAGCGGGAAGCTCCTACAATGAGCAGTTCTTC. This encodes CAWSFGSAGSSYNEQFF.